Detailed here is one TCR beta chain. TCR beta was sequenced from blood CD8+ and CD4+ T cells. TEMRA cells were FACS-enriched, while CD8+ and CD4+ T cells were negatively isolated. The data were obtained in a study of CD8 T cells in Susac syndrome. The RNA, about 0.45 to 1 ug, was put through reverse transcription using random hexamers. The immunoSEQ assay covered 54 Vbeta and 13 Jbeta segments for CDR3. Using its own MiXCR run on the immunoSEQ multiplex PCR reads, TCRdb lists one record per CDR3 protein. The table includes 250,000 to 300,000 distinct CDR3 sequences, about 89% detected once. This receptor was taken from a human donor with multiple sclerosis. Material: CD8+ T cells from PBMCs.

The CDR3 protein is CASSDGWTSGNNEQFF. The CDR3, as DNA: TGTGCCAGCAGCGACGGCTGGACTAGCGGTAACAATGAGCAGTTCTTC. V usage is TRBV9 and J usage is TRBJ2-1; 10 bases are shared with TRBD2. This CDR3 comprises 16 residues. J was trimmed by 5 bases and V by 3 bases; bases with no gene match: 8. CDR1 is SGDLS, CDR2 YYNGEE, per germline.